Listed below are T cell receptor beta chains from one sample, sequenced in a study of cytomegalovirus exposure and HLA in healthy donors. The protocol was immunoSEQ multiplex PCR, while the TCRdb copy is restricted to in-frame clones and leaves out a portion. This table has about 160,000 clones, roughly 80% appearing once. What was sequenced was PBMCs. The receptor source for this set is a woman between 18 and 29 years old in good health and CMV-seronegative. Both conserved end residues are trimmed from each CDR3. Each record gives: CDR3 length, J gene, V gene, CDR3 protein.

12,TRBJ2-3,TRBV10-3,ATKPGLAIDTQY
13,TRBJ2-7,TRBV6-1,ASSTLDGSPYEQY
13,TRBJ1-2,TRBV6-5,ASSSPTAASYGYT
13,TRBJ2-7,TRBV19,ASSMEPISSYEQY
11,TRBJ1-3,TRBV6-6,ASRQGAGNTIY
11,TRBJ2-5,TRBV29-1,SVGLGGWETQY
13,TRBJ2-1,TRBV15,ATSRGLAGASEQF
12,TRBJ2-7,TRBV5-1,ASSFGQNSYEQY
15,TRBJ2-7,TRBV28,ASSLTSGRKKAYEQY
13,TRBJ2-5,TRBV15,ATSRGGGRQETQY
14,TRBJ2-3,TRBV11-3,ASSLGLSRGSDTQY
13,TRBJ1-4,TRBV28,ASSPGWGTNEKLF
12,TRBJ2-7,TRBV18,ASSPAVLLYEQY
15,TRBJ2-1,TRBV14,ASSHGGGGSSYNEQF
20,TRBJ1-6,TRBV28,ASSLASGEGLYPSSYNSPLH
13,TRBJ1-3,TRBV28,ASRGGVATGNTIY
12,TRBJ2-7,TRBV5-4,ASSLGGGGYEQY
14,TRBJ2-7,TRBV10-3,AISLTLAGGPDEQY
10,TRBJ1-4,TRBV18,ASSSIGEKLF
15,TRBJ2-7,TRBV2,ASSGNFLGRAAYEQY
13,TRBJ2-3,TRBV30,AWSPTSGSRVTQY
13,TRBJ1-1,TRBV5-1,ASSLAGPGDTEAF
16,TRBJ2-3,TRBV7-6,ASSLRVTSGGSTDTQY
12,TRBJ1-2,TRBV19,ASSIGGRLRGYT
13,TRBJ2-7,TRBV12-5,ASGSSGVGSYEQY
18,TRBJ2-6,TRBV28,ASSLFRTSGRADGANVLT
10,TRBJ2-5,TRBV28,ASSLLERTQY
16,TRBJ2-1,TRBV5-1,ASSLVGSGRASNNEQF
12,TRBJ2-3,TRBV9,ASSVGREPDTQY
14,TRBJ2-1,TRBV5-1,ASSLGGKSSYNEQF
12,TRBJ1-3,TRBV28,ASSLGQGLNTIY
12,TRBJ2-3,TRBV28,ASSSGLGTDTQY
12,TRBJ1-2,TRBV6-1,ASSERTGPYGYT
13,TRBJ1-5,TRBV28,ASSSGTGVYQPQH
11,TRBJ2-1,TRBV7-2,ASSPPWANEQF
11,TRBJ1-2,TRBV29-1,SVEGGGLGGYT
13,TRBJ1-4,TRBV13,ASSSSGVDNEKPF
12,TRBJ2-2,TRBV6-6,ASRRAGETGELF
12,TRBJ1-2,TRBV7-2,ASSHTGPNYGYT
15,TRBJ2-2,TRBV7-9,ASSLAPTGGFTGELF
10,TRBJ2-7,TRBV6-1,ASSLGLGWQY
12,TRBJ2-7,TRBV2,ASSEEAPLAEQY
19,TRBJ2-7,TRBV7-3,ASSTPETSGNSFQSSYEQY
12,TRBJ2-2,TRBV6-1,ASSELTGAGELF
12,TRBJ2-7,TRBV6-5,ASSLSGGFYEQY
14,TRBJ1-3,TRBV7-2,ASSSRSTGGGNTIY